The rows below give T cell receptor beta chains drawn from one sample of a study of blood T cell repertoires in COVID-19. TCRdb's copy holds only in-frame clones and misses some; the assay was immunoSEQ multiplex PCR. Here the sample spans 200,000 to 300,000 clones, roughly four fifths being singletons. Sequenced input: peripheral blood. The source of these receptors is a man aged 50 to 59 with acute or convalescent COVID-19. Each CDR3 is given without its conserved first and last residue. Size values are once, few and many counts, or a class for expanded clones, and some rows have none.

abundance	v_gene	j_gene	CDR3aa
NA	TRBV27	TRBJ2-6	ASKGQGPSGANVLT
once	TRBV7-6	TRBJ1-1	ASSFERQEVTEAF
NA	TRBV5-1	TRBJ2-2	ASKVAGTENTGELF
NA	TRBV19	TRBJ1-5	ASRGQGPQH
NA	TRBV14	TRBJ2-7	ASSQGQGGYEQY
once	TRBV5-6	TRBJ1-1	ASWLKPGQGNTEAF
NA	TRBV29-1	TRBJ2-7	SARTGTTSYEQY
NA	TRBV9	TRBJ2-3	ASSVVPSRHTDTQY
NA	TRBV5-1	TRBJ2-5	ASSPGLAGETQY
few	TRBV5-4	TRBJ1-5	ASSLGTGNQPQH
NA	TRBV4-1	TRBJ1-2	ASSQEGGYIYGYT
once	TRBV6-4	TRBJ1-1	ASSVNRDTEAF
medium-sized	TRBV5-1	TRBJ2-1	ASTVAGVTYNEQF
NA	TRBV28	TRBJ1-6	AIQGPHNSPLH
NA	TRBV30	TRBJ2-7	AWSGDYYEQY
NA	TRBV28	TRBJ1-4	ASIQGDADEKLF
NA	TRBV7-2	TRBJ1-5	ASSLTGGDQPQH
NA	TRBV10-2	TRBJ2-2	ATLVTGTVNTGELF
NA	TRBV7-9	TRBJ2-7	ASSSLNLDRAEQY
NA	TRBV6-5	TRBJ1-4	ASGTFKEKLF
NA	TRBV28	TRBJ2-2	ASRFRDKPTGELF
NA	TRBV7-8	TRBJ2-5	ASSSRMQETQY
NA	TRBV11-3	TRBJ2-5	ASSLKGGWAETQY
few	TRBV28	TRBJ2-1	ASSFPGTSGSRIDNEQF
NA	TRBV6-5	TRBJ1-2	ASSYSTANYGYT
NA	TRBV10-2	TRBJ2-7	ASIGVGGFGDEQY
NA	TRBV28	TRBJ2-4	ASSLTRVFKKNIQY
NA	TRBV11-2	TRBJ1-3	ASAGEFAIY
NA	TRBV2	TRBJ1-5	ASSGRDGSNQPQH
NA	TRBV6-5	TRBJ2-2	ASISGARGGELF
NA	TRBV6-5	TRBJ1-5	ASSLYGNQPQH
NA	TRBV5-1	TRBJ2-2	ASSLKTSGSGTGELF
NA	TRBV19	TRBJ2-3	ASRSGMMDTQY
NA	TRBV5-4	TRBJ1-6	ASSLDTSSYNSPLH
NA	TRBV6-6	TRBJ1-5	ASSYAGAGQPQH
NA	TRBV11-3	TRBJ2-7	ASSGTSGGAGVYEQY
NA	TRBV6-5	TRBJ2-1	ASRKASLGGEQF
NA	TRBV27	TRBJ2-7	ASSLSPRQSTYEQY
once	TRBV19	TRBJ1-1	ASSQGAKAF
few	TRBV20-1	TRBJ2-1	SADDYDEQF
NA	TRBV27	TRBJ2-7	ASSGLAGGLSYEQY
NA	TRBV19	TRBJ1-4	ASSIANLRTGRATNEKLF
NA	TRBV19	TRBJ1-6	ASSPGQTNSPLH